A few counts support the clone carrying this TCR beta chain. What it binds is not known. Germline V gives CDR1 SEHNR, CDR2 FQNEAQ (reference sequence). Between the trimmed V and J ends, which lost 5 bases and 0 bases, there was a span of 11 bases. This CDR3 is built from 16 residues. The data originate from a study of T cell responses to AZD1222 COVID-19 vaccine. Findings of the study overall: Once two AZD1222 doses were given, Spike-specific TCR breadth and depth went up. White British ancestry dominated among donors, who included more females, and clonal diversity was possibly underestimated. Without day 14 samples, only post-peak T cell repertoires were studied. Across spike, vaccine-associated CD4 TCRs were found, dominant at 160-218 and 743-854.

Assay used: immunoSEQ multiplex PCR; TCRdb lists only in-frame clones, some missing. This sample has about 84,000 clones; roughly 87% occur once, and the top ten carry 1.5%. The V call is TRBV7-9, the J call TRBJ2-6; no reliable D call. Here the sequenced sample was peripheral blood, taken on day 0 of AZD1222 vaccination. This receptor was obtained from an adult in good health. The CDR3 bases are TGTGCCAGCAGCCCTACAGCGAACTCTGGGGCCAACGTCCTGACTTTC. It encodes CASSPTANSGANVLTF.